The rows below give T cell receptor beta chains drawn from one sample of a study of blood T cell repertoires in COVID-19. Repertoires were generated with immunoSEQ multiplex PCR, while TCRdb's copy carries only in-frame clones and drops some. The data show approximately 70,000 clones, roughly 79% seen once. Sequenced input: peripheral blood. The receptors shown here come from a woman in her sixties with acute or convalescent COVID-19. Both conserved end residues are part of each CDR3. Fields, in order: D gene, V gene, clone size, J gene, CDR3 protein, CDR3 DNA. D genes are given only for firm matches. The size entry is marked missing in some rows and otherwise reads once, few, many or a size class.

.	TRBV27	.	TRBJ2-1	CASSRTVSNEQFF	TGTGCCAGCAGTCGGACAGTGTCCAATGAGCAGTTCTTC
.	TRBV6-1	.	TRBJ1-2	CASSEVGGGRGYTF	TGTGCCAGCAGTGAAGTAGGGGGAGGGCGAGGCTACACCTTC
.	TRBV12-5	.	TRBJ1-5	CASGLAHSNQPQHF	TGTGCTAGTGGTTTGGCACATAGCAATCAGCCCCAGCATTTT
.	TRBV2	.	TRBJ1-2	CASRTTGNRFGYTF	TGTGCCAGCAGGACGACAGGAAATCGCTTTGGCTACACCTTC
.	TRBV28	.	TRBJ2-1	CASSLGGGHYNEQFF	TGTGCCAGCAGTTTAGGGGGGGGCCATTACAATGAGCAGTTCTTC
.	TRBV6-1	.	TRBJ1-3	CASSEAFIVLIGVGNTIYF	TGTGCCAGCAGTGAAGCTTTTATTGTGTTGATAGGAGTTGGAAACACCATATATTTT
.	TRBV9	few	TRBJ1-2	CASSPGTLSPRGYGYTF	TGTGCCAGCAGCCCCGGGACACTATCGCCCAGGGGCTATGGCTACACCTTC
TRBD1	TRBV7-6	few	TRBJ1-4	CASSFRQGGEKLFF	TGTGCCAGCAGCTTCCGACAGGGGGGAGAAAAACTGTTTTTT
TRBD2	TRBV28	.	TRBJ2-7	CASSVLAGVYEQYF	TGTGCCAGCAGTGTACTAGCGGGGGTTTACGAGCAGTACTTC
.	TRBV19	.	TRBJ2-5	CASSGSRVETQYF	TGTGCCAGTAGTGGATCCAGGGTCGAGACCCAGTACTTC
TRBD1	TRBV29-1	.	TRBJ1-6	CSVREQGDSPLHF	TGCAGCGTTCGGGAACAGGGGGATTCACCCCTCCACTTT
TRBD1	TRBV10-1	.	TRBJ2-1	CASSDGQGRNEQFF	TGCGCCAGCAGTGATGGACAGGGGAGGAATGAGCAGTTCTTC